The 4 T cell receptor beta chains below come from one sample, sequenced in a study of CD8 T cells in ankylosing spondylitis. Points from the study as a whole: Seemingly characteristic of ankylosing spondylitis blood was a TCR beta motif consisting of about 8 highly homologous variants.

For these receptors, no antigen is known. Each CDR3 protein is one row after TCRdb ran MiXCR on the 5' RACE reads. The sample includes roughly 370,000 distinct CDR3 sequences, approximately 20% of them seen just once. Sequencing input: blood, either unsorted or a sorted T cell fraction (not recorded which). The receptors derive from a male donor with ankylosing spondylitis.

V gene TRBV12-3 or TRBV12-4 combines with J gene TRBJ2-3, with D tentatively TRBD1 or TRBD2 (7 bases each). V was shortened by 8 bases and J by 5 bases, with 14 bases between the two germline ends. CDR3 length: 13 amino acids. The CDR3 sequence is CASQGGAEDTQYF. The CDR3 nucleotides are TGTGCCAGCCAGGGGGGGGCTGAAGATACGCAGTATTTT.

This clonotype was recorded many times. The chain has TRBV11-2 and TRBJ1-1; the D is unclear. Trimming removed 2 bases at V and 1 base at J, with 8 bases between. CDR1 and CDR2 from the germline V gene are SGHAT and FQNNGV. CDR3 length equals 14 residues. CDR3 region: CASSLSGGNTEAFF. The DNA of the CDR3 is TGTGCCAGCAGCTTAAGCGGCGGGAACACTGAAGCTTTCTTT.

This rearrangement joins TRBV7-9 to TRBJ2-2; possibly TRBD1 or TRBD2 for D (5 bases each). The V end lost 7 bases, the J end lost 6 bases, and 12 bases lay between the germline ends. Germline-derived CDR1 and CDR2 are SEHNR and FQNEAQ (reference sequence). This CDR3 is built from 13 residues. Here the CDR3 DNA reads TGTGCCAGCACCCGAAGAGGGGCCGGGGAGCTGTTTTTT. Amino acid sequence: CASTRRGAGELFF.

This clonotype was seen ten or more times. The rearrangement uses TRBV18 and TRBJ2-1, with 7 positions matching TRBD1. Germline trimming cut 6 bases from V and 4 bases from J; bases unmatched to any gene: 6. Germline loops: CDR1 KGHSH, CDR2 LQKENI. The CDR3 totals 14 residues. In nucleotides, the CDR3 is TGTGCCAGCTCCCCGACAGGGATGTACAATGAGCAGTTCTTC. Its translation is CASSPTGMYNEQFF. The full variable domain, completed using reference TRBV18 and TRBJ2-1, is NAGVMQNPRHLVRRRGQEARLRCSPMKGHSHVYWYRQLPEEGLKFMVYLQKENIIDESGMPKERFSAEFPKEGPSILRIQQVVRGDSAAYFCASSPTGMYNEQFFGPGTRLTVL.